The rows below give T cell receptor beta chains drawn from one sample of a study of cytomegalovirus exposure and HLA in healthy donors. Libraries were prepared by immunoSEQ multiplex PCR; TCRdb keeps only in-frame clonotypes and omits some of them. The sample records 150,000 or so clones, more than 80% being singletons. The specimen sequenced was PBMCs. Source of these receptors: a woman aged 18-29 years in good health and CMV-seronegative. Both conserved end residues are part of each CDR3. Fields, in order: D gene, V gene, clone size, J gene, CDR3 protein, CDR3 DNA. The D gene is left open where the match is weak. Only some rows state a clone size, as once, few, many or a class for expanded clones.

D: TRBD1; V: TRBV28; size: -; J: TRBJ2-2; CDR3: CASSQQGARTGELFF; DNA: TGTGCCAGCAGTCAGCAGGGGGCGAGGACCGGGGAGCTGTTTTTT
D: -; V: TRBV10-3; size: -; J: TRBJ1-4; CDR3: CAISEWREGNEKLFF; DNA: TGTGCCATCAGTGAATGGAGGGAGGGGAATGAAAAACTGTTTTTT
D: TRBD2; V: TRBV4-1; size: -; J: TRBJ2-7; CDR3: CASSQLAGGNYEQYF; DNA: TGCGCCAGCAGCCAGCTAGCGGGAGGAAACTACGAGCAGTACTTC
D: -; V: TRBV9; size: -; J: TRBJ2-7; CDR3: CASSVGPGAAYEQYF; DNA: TGTGCCAGCAGCGTAGGACCAGGAGCGGCCTACGAGCAGTACTTC
D: TRBD2; V: TRBV7-8; size: -; J: TRBJ2-7; CDR3: CASSLATRTSGSRKSTYEQYF; DNA: TGTGCCAGCAGCTTAGCCACCAGGACTAGCGGGAGCCGAAAATCTACTTACGAGCAGTACTTC
D: TRBD2; V: TRBV18; size: -; J: TRBJ2-7; CDR3: CASSPSKTSGRVGASYEQYF; DNA: TGTGCCAGCTCACCCTCTAAGACTAGCGGGAGGGTAGGGGCCTCCTACGAGCAGTACTTC
D: -; V: TRBV5-6; size: -; J: TRBJ1-1; CDR3: CASSLVAGNTEAFF; DNA: TGTGCCAGCAGCTTGGTGGCGGGGAACACTGAAGCTTTCTTT
D: TRBD1; V: TRBV5-5; size: -; J: TRBJ2-6; CDR3: CASSPRDRVAGANVLTF; DNA: TGTGCCAGCAGCCCCCGGGACAGGGTGGCAGGGGCCAACGTCCTGACTTTC
D: TRBD2; V: TRBV11-2; size: -; J: TRBJ2-3; CDR3: CASSPVAGGIDTQYF; DNA: TGTGCCAGCAGTCCAGTAGCGGGAGGCATAGATACGCAGTATTTT
D: TRBD1; V: TRBV5-1; size: -; J: TRBJ1-2; CDR3: CASSFNRGPSYGYTF; DNA: TGCGCCAGCAGCTTTAACAGGGGCCCCAGCTATGGCTACACCTTC
D: TRBD1; V: TRBV2; size: once; J: TRBJ2-5; CDR3: CASSGDRAVGETQYF; DNA: TGTGCCAGCAGTGGCGACAGGGCAGTAGGCGAGACCCAGTACTTC
D: -; V: TRBV6-5; size: -; J: TRBJ1-1; CDR3: CASSLNGVTSTEAFF; DNA: TGTGCCAGCAGTCTAAACGGGGTGACAAGCACTGAAGCTTTCTTT
D: TRBD2; V: TRBV5-1; size: -; J: TRBJ2-3; CDR3: CASSWGGEGQDTQYF; DNA: TGCGCCAGCAGCTGGGGGGGGGAGGGCCAGGATACGCAGTATTTT
D: TRBD1; V: TRBV27; size: -; J: TRBJ1-1; CDR3: CASRPRDRGLFVGTEAFF; DNA: TGTGCCAGCCGACCTCGGGACAGGGGTTTGTTTGTAGGCACTGAAGCTTTCTTT
D: -; V: TRBV28; size: few; J: TRBJ2-3; CDR3: CATVNSGRGTDTQYF; DNA: TGTGCCACCGTAAATAGCGGTCGGGGCACAGATACGCAGTATTTT
D: TRBD2; V: TRBV2; size: few; J: TRBJ2-1; CDR3: CASSESLAGYNEQFF; DNA: TGTGCCAGCAGTGAGAGCCTAGCGGGGTACAATGAGCAGTTCTTC
D: -; V: TRBV27; size: once; J: TRBJ1-6; CDR3: CASSFLTENSPLHF; DNA: TGTGCCAGCAGTTTTCTAACAGAAAATTCACCCCTCCACTTT
D: -; V: TRBV5-1; size: -; J: TRBJ1-6; CDR3: CASSLQGGYNSPLHF; DNA: TGCGCCAGCAGCCTACAGGGTGGCTATAATTCACCCCTCCACTTT
D: TRBD1; V: TRBV5-1; size: -; J: TRBJ2-1; CDR3: CASSSTGGDEQFF; DNA: TGCGCCAGCAGCTCGACAGGGGGCGATGAGCAGTTCTTC
D: TRBD1; V: TRBV5-1; size: -; J: TRBJ2-3; CDR3: CASSGAGGLGDTQYF; DNA: TGCGCCAGCAGCGGCGCAGGGGGATTGGGAGATACGCAGTATTTT
D: TRBD2; V: TRBV28; size: -; J: TRBJ2-7; CDR3: CASSLGRMGLDYEQYF; DNA: TGTGCCAGCAGTTTGGGGCGGATGGGACTAGATTACGAGCAGTACTTC
D: -; V: TRBV30; size: -; J: TRBJ2-7; CDR3: CAWSTGYEQYF; DNA: TGTGCCTGGAGCACAGGGTACGAGCAGTACTTC
D: -; V: TRBV7-9; size: -; J: TRBJ2-7; CDR3: CASSLSGYNYEQYF; DNA: TGTGCCAGCAGCTTATCCGGGTACAACTACGAGCAGTACTTC
D: TRBD2; V: TRBV7-2; size: -; J: TRBJ2-5; CDR3: CASSQMTSGTVETQYF; DNA: TGTGCCAGCAGCCAGATGACTAGCGGGACCGTGGAGACCCAGTACTTC
D: -; V: TRBV25-1; size: -; J: TRBJ1-1; CDR3: CASTPGLNTEAFF; DNA: TGTGCCAGCACCCCGGGTTTGAACACTGAAGCTTTCTTT
D: TRBD1; V: TRBV6-1; size: -; J: TRBJ1-2; CDR3: CASANRGLNYGYTF; DNA: TGTGCCAGCGCAAACAGGGGGCTTAACTATGGCTACACCTTC
D: TRBD2; V: TRBV19; size: -; J: TRBJ2-7; CDR3: CASSMTGGPDEQYF; DNA: TGTGCCAGTAGTATGACGGGAGGGCCGGACGAGCAGTACTTC
D: TRBD1; V: TRBV6-5; size: -; J: TRBJ1-2; CDR3: CASSQRRDRGQDYTF; DNA: TGTGCCAGCAGTCAACGCCGGGACAGGGGGCAGGACTACACCTTC
D: -; V: TRBV6-1; size: -; J: TRBJ1-4; CDR3: CASRSWDYEKLFF; DNA: TGTGCCAGCAGGTCCTGGGACTATGAAAAACTGTTTTTT
D: TRBD2; V: TRBV14; size: few; J: TRBJ2-1; CDR3: CASSQGTSGRGHEQFF; DNA: TGTGCCAGCAGCCAAGGGACTAGCGGGAGGGGCCATGAGCAGTTCTTC
D: TRBD2; V: TRBV7-8; size: -; J: TRBJ2-5; CDR3: CASRTPREGETQYF; DNA: TGTGCCAGCAGAACCCCTCGGGAGGGAGAGACCCAGTACTTC